These T cell receptor beta chains were read from a single sample in a study of T cell responses to AZD1222 COVID-19 vaccine. Assay used: immunoSEQ multiplex PCR; TCRdb lists only in-frame clones, some missing. This table has over 150,000 clones, 80% to 95% appearing once. The material was peripheral blood, obtained on day 0 of AZD1222 vaccination. The receptor source for this set is an adult in good health. CDR3s include the opening cysteine and the closing phenylalanine or tryptophan. Clone size is not always given. Where it is, it says once, few, many or a class for expanded clones.

>TRBJ2-2|TRBV27|-
CASSSPVGGQSGELFF
>TRBJ1-2|TRBV14|-
CASSQDEVLYGYTF
>TRBJ2-6|TRBV15|once
CATSSKTGPTLSGANVLTF
>TRBJ2-7|TRBV30|-
CAWSGAYEQYF
>TRBJ2-7|TRBV18|-
CASSPRGDREGYEQYF
>TRBJ2-5|TRBV28|-
CASSRRQGQVKTQYF
>TRBJ2-5|TRBV5-8|-
CASSSGDRAKQYF
>TRBJ2-1|TRBV7-7|-
CASSPVGGLSYNEQFF
>TRBJ1-3|TRBV6-2/TRBV6-3|-
CASSGPTASGNTIYF
>TRBJ1-1|TRBV5-8|-
CASSLAHGAEAFF
>TRBJ1-5|TRBV19|-
CASSSASGLVPQHF
>TRBJ1-3|TRBV6-5|-
CASRLDRAGNTIYF
>TRBJ1-5|TRBV6-2/TRBV6-3|-
CASSTAGPRRGNQPQHF
>TRBJ2-5|TRBV4-2|-
CASSQVAGYQETQYF
>TRBJ2-6|TRBV7-8|-
CASSSTGGAGSGANVLTF
>TRBJ2-5|TRBV12-3/TRBV12-4|-
CASGIADQETQYF
>TRBJ2-3|TRBV5-1|-
CASSLGGAITDTQYF
>TRBJ1-1|TRBV4-1|-
CASSQRDSHTEAFF
>TRBJ2-5|TRBV2|-
CASSDDSWETQYF
>TRBJ2-7|TRBV6-1|-
CASSDAPLLDEQYF
>TRBJ1-1|TRBV5-5|-
CASSWKTGGTANTEAFF
>TRBJ2-2|TRBV27|-
CASSYPGWQGRTGELFF